This T cell receptor (beta chain) was documented in a study of immune characterization of retroperitoneal liposarcoma. TCRdb fed the PCR reads into MiXCR, producing one record per CDR3 protein. The sample records more than 4,500 distinct CDR3 sequences, under 40% being singletons. The sequenced sample was tumor tissue. The receptor was isolated from a female donor with retroperitoneal liposarcoma.

The CDR3 reads CASSLVGHSLKNNEQFF. For the CDR3, the DNA is TGTGCCAGCAGCTTGGTTGGCCACTCCCTAAAGAACAATGAGCAGTTCTTC. The rearrangement joins TRBV5-6 to TRBJ2-1; D call uncertain. The germline gives CDR1 SGHDT, CDR2 YYEEEE. The CDR3 loop spans 17 amino acids. V was shortened by 0 bases and J by 5 bases, with 18 bases between the two germline ends.